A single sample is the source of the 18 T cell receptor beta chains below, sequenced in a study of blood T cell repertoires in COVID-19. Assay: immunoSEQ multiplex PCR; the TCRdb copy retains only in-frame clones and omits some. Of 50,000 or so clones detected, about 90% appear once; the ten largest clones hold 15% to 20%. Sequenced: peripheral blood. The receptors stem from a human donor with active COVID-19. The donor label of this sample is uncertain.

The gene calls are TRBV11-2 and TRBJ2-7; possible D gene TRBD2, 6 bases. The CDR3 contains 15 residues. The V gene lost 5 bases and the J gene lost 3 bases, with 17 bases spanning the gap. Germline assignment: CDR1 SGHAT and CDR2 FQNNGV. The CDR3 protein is CASSLLPGVDYEQYF. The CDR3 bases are TGTGCCAGCAGCCTCCTACCGGGAGTAGACTACGAGCAGTACTTC.

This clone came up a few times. CDR3 amino acids: CASTPGTWGGEQYF. CDR3 DNA sequence: TGCGCCAGCACCCCAGGGACCTGGGGAGGCGAGCAGTACTTC. The chain has TRBV5-1 and TRBJ2-7, with TRBD2 as a possible D gene (6 bases). CDR1 is SGHRS, CDR2 YFSETQ, per germline. The CDR3 loop spans 14 amino acids. The V end lost 6 bases, the J end lost 6 bases, and 19 bases lay between the germline ends. Based on the CDR3 plus reference TRBV5-1 and TRBJ2-7, the full variable domain is KAGVTQTPRYLIKTRGQQVTLSCSPISGHRSVSWYQQTPGQGLQFLFEYFSETQRNKGNFPGRFSGRQFSNSRSEMNVSTLELGDSALYLCASTPGTWGGEQYFGPGTRLTVT.

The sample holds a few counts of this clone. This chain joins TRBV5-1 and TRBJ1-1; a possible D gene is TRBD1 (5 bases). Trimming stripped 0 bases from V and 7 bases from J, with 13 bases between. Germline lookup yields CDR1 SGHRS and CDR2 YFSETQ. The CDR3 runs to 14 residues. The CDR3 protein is CASSLAGEWVEAFF. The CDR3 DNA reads TGCGCCAGCAGCTTGGCGGGGGAGTGGGTTGAAGCTTTCTTT.

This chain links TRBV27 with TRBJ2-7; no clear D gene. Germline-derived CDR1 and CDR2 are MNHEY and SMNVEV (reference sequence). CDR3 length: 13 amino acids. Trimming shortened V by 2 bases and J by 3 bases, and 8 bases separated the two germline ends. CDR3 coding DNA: TGTGCCAGCAGTTTAACTTTTTACTACGAGCAGTACTTC. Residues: CASSLTFYYEQYF.

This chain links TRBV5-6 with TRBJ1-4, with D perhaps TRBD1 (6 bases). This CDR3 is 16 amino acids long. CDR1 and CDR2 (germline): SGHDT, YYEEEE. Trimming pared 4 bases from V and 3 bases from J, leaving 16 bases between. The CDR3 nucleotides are TGTGCCAGCAGCCTGAGACAGGCCTACTCTAATGAAAAACTGTTTTTT. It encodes CASSLRQAYSNEKLFF.

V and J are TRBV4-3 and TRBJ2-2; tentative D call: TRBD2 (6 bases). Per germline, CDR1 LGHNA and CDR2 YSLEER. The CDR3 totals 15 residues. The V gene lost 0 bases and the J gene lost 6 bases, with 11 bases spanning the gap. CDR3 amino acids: CASSQELARAGELFF. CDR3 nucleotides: TGCGCCAGCAGCCAAGAGCTAGCGCGGGCCGGGGAGCTGTTTTTT.

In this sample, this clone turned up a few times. The CDR3 is CASSLTAMSGGYTF. CDR3 DNA sequence: TGTGCCAGCAGTTTGACTGCCATGAGTGGAGGCTACACCTTC. The V and J genes are TRBV6-2 or TRBV6-3 and TRBJ1-2; D is unresolved. Germline V gene sequence: CDR1 MNHEY, CDR2 SVGEGT. The CDR3 sequence is 14 residues long. Trimming removed 4 bases from V and 8 bases from J, with 17 bases in between.

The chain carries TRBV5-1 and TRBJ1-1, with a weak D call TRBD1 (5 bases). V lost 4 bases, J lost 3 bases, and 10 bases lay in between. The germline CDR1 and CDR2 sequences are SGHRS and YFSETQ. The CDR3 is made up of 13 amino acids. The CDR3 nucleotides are TGCGCCAGCAGCCTGACAGAGTACACTGAAGCTTTCTTT. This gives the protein CASSLTEYTEAFF.

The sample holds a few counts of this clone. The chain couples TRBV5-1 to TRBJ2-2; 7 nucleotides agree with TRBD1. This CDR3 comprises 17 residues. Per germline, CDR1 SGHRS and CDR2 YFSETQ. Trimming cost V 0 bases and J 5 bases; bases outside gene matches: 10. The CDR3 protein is CASSLEGTETLTGELFF. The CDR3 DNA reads TGCGCCAGCAGCTTGGAGGGGACAGAGACTCTGACCGGGGAGCTGTTTTTT.

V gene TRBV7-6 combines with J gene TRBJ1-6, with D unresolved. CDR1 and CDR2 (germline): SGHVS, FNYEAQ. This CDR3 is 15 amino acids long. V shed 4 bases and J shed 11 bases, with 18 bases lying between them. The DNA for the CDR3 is TGTGCCAGCAGCTCTGAGGGAGGAGGGAGCACACCCCTCCACTTT. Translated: CASSSEGGGSTPLHF.

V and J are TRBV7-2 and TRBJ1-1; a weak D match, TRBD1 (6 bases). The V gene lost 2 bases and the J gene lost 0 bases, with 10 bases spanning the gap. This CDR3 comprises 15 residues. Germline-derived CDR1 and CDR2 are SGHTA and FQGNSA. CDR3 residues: CASSLLGAVNTEAFF. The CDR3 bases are TGTGCCAGCAGCTTATTGGGGGCAGTGAACACTGAAGCTTTCTTT.

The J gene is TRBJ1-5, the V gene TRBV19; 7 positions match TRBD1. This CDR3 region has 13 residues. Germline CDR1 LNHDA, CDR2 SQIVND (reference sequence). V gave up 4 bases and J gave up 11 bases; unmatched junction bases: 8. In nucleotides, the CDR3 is TGTGCCAGTAGTAGGCAGGGGGGATCAGCCCAGCATTTT. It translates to CASSRQGGSAQHF. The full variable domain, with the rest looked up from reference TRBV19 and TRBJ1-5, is DGGITQSPKYLFRKEGQNVTLSCEQNLNHDAMYWYRQDPGQGLRLIYYSQIVNDFQKGDIAEGYSVSREKKESFPLTVTSAQKNPTAFYLCASSRQGGSAQHFGDGTRLSIL.

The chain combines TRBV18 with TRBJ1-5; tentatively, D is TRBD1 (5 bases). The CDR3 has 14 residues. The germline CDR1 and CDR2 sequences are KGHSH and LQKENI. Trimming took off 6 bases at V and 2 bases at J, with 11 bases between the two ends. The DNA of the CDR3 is TGTGCCAGCTCCGCGGGGGAAGGCAATCAGCCCCAGCATTTT. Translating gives CASSAGEGNQPQHF. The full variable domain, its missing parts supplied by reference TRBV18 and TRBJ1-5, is NAGVMQNPRHLVRRRGQEARLRCSPMKGHSHVYWYRQLPEEGLKFMVYLQKENIIDESGMPKERFSAEFPKEGPSILRIQQVVRGDSAAYFCASSAGEGNQPQHFGDGTRLSIL.

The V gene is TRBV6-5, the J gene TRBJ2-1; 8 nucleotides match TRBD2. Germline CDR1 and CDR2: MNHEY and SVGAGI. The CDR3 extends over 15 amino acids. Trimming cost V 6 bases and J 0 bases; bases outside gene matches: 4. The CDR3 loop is CASRGLGPSYNEQFF. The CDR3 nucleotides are TGTGCCAGCAGGGGACTAGGTCCCTCCTACAATGAGCAGTTCTTC.

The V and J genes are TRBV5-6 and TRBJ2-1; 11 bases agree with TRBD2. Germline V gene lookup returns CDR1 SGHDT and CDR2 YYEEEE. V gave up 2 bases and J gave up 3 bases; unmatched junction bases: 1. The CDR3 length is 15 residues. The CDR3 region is CASSFSGGGYNEQFF. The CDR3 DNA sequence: TGTGCCAGCAGCTTTAGCGGGGGGGGCTACAATGAGCAGTTCTTC.

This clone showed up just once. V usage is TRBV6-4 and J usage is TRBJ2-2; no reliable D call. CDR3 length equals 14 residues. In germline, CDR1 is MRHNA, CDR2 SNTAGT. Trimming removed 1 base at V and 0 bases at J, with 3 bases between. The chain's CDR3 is CASSDLANTGELFF. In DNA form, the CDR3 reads TGTGCCAGCAGTGACTTAGCGAACACCGGGGAGCTGTTTTTT.

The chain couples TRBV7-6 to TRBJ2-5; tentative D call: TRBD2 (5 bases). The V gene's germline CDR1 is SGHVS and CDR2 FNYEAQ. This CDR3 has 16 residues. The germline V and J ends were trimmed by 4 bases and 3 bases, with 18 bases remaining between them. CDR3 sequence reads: CASSSGSGFMEETQYF. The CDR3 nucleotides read TGTGCCAGCAGCTCGGGGTCGGGTTTTATGGAAGAGACCCAGTACTTC.

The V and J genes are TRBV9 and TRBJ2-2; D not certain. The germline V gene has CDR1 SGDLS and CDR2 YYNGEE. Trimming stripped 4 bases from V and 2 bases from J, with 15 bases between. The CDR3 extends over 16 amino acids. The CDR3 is CASSPRTQINTGELFF. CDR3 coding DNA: TGTGCCAGCAGCCCCCGAACCCAGATTAACACCGGGGAGCTGTTTTTT.